The rows below give T cell receptor beta chains drawn from one sample of a study of T cells in tumors after PD-1 blockade. Clones were read by immunoSEQ multiplex PCR, and TCRdb kept only the in-frame ones, dropping some. This repertoire shows some 7,200 clones, nearly 70% found once; its top ten account for about 8.9%. Sequenced material: tumor tissue, taken after anti-PD-1 treatment. The source of these receptors is a human donor with basal cell carcinoma. Both conserved end residues are part of each CDR3. A D gene is named only where the DNA matches it firmly. Where a row states a size, it is once, few, many or the class of an expanded clone; other rows omit it.

DNA	CDR3	J	V	D	size
TGTGCCAGCAGTTACGCACCGTCGCTTGGAAACACCATATATTTT	CASSYAPSLGNTIYF	TRBJ1-3	TRBV6-6	NA	NA
TGTGCCAGCTCGTCAAAAAGCGGGGGTAGGAGCTATGGCTACACCTTC	CASSSKSGGRSYGYTF	TRBJ1-2	TRBV18	NA	NA
TGTGCCAGCAGTCGCTGGCTAGCGGGCGGGGGGTACAATGAGCAGTTCTTC	CASSRWLAGGGYNEQFF	TRBJ2-1	TRBV6-6	TRBD2	NA
TGTGCCAGCACCTGGGACAGGAGTAACGGGGATACGCAGTATTTT	CASTWDRSNGDTQYF	TRBJ2-3	TRBV2	TRBD1	NA
TGTGCCAGCAGGGCTTTTCTTCGAGATACGCAGTATTTT	CASRAFLRDTQYF	TRBJ2-3	TRBV27	NA	NA
TGTGCCAGCCTCGAGGGTGGTGAGACCCAGTACTTC	CASLEGGETQYF	TRBJ2-5	TRBV2	NA	few
TGTGCCAGTAGTATGGGGCGTCTAGCGGGAGCGGGTCTCTACAATGAGCAGTTCTTC	CASSMGRLAGAGLYNEQFF	TRBJ2-1	TRBV19	TRBD2	once
TGTGCCAGCAGCTGGGGGACTAGCGGGTCCAATGAGCAGTTCTTC	CASSWGTSGSNEQFF	TRBJ2-1	TRBV7-9	TRBD2	NA
TGCGCCAGCAGCCAAGATTTTGCGGGGGAATCCTACGAGCAGTACTTC	CASSQDFAGESYEQYF	TRBJ2-7	TRBV4-3	TRBD2	NA
TGCGCCAGCAGCCAAGATGCTAGCGTGGAGACCCAGTACTTC	CASSQDASVETQYF	TRBJ2-5	TRBV4-1	NA	medium-sized
TGCGCCAGCATGGGTCCCGGCACAGATACGCAGTATTTT	CASMGPGTDTQYF	TRBJ2-3	TRBV5-1	NA	NA
TGTGCCAGCAGCCGGGAGGTGGTGATGGACACTGAAGCTTTCTTT	CASSREVVMDTEAFF	TRBJ1-1	TRBV5-4	NA	NA
TGTGCCAGCAAAGGTGGCAATCAGCCCCAGCATTTT	CASKGGNQPQHF	TRBJ1-5	TRBV28	NA	NA
TGTGCCAGCAGCCCAACCAGAGCCTGGGAGACCCAGTACTTC	CASSPTRAWETQYF	TRBJ2-5	TRBV7-2	NA	few
TGCAGCGCCCGGACAGGTGAAGCTTTCTTT	CSARTGEAFF	TRBJ1-1	TRBV29-1	TRBD1	NA
TGCGCCAGCAGCCGAATGGCGACCGACCTCGGTGGCTACACCTTC	CASSRMATDLGGYTF	TRBJ1-2	TRBV4-1	NA	NA
TGCAGCGTTGAAGGTCGGCTAGCGGGGGCCCATTCCTACAATGAGCAGTTCTTC	CSVEGRLAGAHSYNEQFF	TRBJ2-1	TRBV29-1	TRBD2	NA
TGTGCCAGCAGCGTAGCTGGCGGGGGAAACACCATATATTTT	CASSVAGGGNTIYF	TRBJ1-3	TRBV9	NA	NA
TGTGCCGGACAAGCAATGGGCAATGAGCAGTTCTTC	CAGQAMGNEQFF	TRBJ2-1	TRBV7-9	NA	NA
TGCGCCAGCAGAAGGGACACGGCATCCTACGAGCAGTACTTC	CASRRDTASYEQYF	TRBJ2-7	TRBV5-1	NA	NA
TGTGCCAGCAGAAACAAGCACGGTGGGATCGCAGATACGCAGTATTTT	CASRNKHGGIADTQYF	TRBJ2-3	TRBV4-2	NA	NA
TGCGCCAGCAGCCAGACCTCGGGCAGCTCTGGAAACACCATATATTTT	CASSQTSGSSGNTIYF	TRBJ1-3	TRBV4-3	NA	NA
TGTGCCAGCGTTGCCGCCGCTTCTACCTACGAGCAGTACTTC	CASVAAASTYEQYF	TRBJ2-7	TRBV18	NA	NA
TGTGCCACCACTATTCAGAGGGGGAGCAATCAGCCCCAGCATTTT	CATTIQRGSNQPQHF	TRBJ1-5	TRBV19	NA	NA
TGTGCCAGTAGTAGGAGCTTAACGACCGGGGAGCTGTTTTTT	CASSRSLTTGELFF	TRBJ2-2	TRBV19	NA	NA
TGTGCCAGCAGTCCTTTTATCACGGCCGCCGGGGAGCTGTTTTTT	CASSPFITAAGELFF	TRBJ2-2	TRBV6-5	NA	NA
TGCGCCAGCAGCTTGGGCGGGCAAGGCTCTGGAAACACCATATATTTT	CASSLGGQGSGNTIYF	TRBJ1-3	TRBV5-1	NA	few
TGTGCCAGTAGGAGACCTGACACCGGGGAGCTGTTTTTT	CASRRPDTGELFF	TRBJ2-2	TRBV19	NA	NA
TGTGCCAGCAGTTTTGAGGTTCAGCCCCAGCATTTT	CASSFEVQPQHF	TRBJ1-5	TRBV28	NA	NA
TGTGCCAGCAGTTCCCTCAGACAGGGGTCTGGAAACACCATATATTTT	CASSSLRQGSGNTIYF	TRBJ1-3	TRBV6-5	TRBD1	NA
TGCGCCAGCAGGCCGGGTGCAACTAATGAAAAACTGTTTTTT	CASRPGATNEKLFF	TRBJ1-4	TRBV5-1	NA	NA
TGTGCCAGCAGTCGAGGGTCCGTCGCCGAGCAGTACTTC	CASSRGSVAEQYF	TRBJ2-7	TRBV28	NA	NA
TGCGCCAGCAGCTTGGGGGGAATTGGACAGCCCCAGCATTTT	CASSLGGIGQPQHF	TRBJ1-5	TRBV5-1	NA	few
TGTGCCACCAGTGATTTATTCACCGGGGAGCTGTTTTTT	CATSDLFTGELFF	TRBJ2-2	TRBV24-1	NA	NA
TGTGCCAGCAGTTTAGTTGTTCTAGCGGGGGGGTACCAAGAGACCCAGTACTTC	CASSLVVLAGGYQETQYF	TRBJ2-5	TRBV7-2	TRBD2	NA
TGTGCCAGCAGTTTAGGGTCAGGGTTCTCTGGCTACACCTTC	CASSLGSGFSGYTF	TRBJ1-2	TRBV28	NA	NA
TGTGCCAGCTCACTATCGACAGGGAAAGAGACCCAGTACTTC	CASSLSTGKETQYF	TRBJ2-5	TRBV18	TRBD1	once
TGTGCCAGCAGCTGGGGACAGGGCCCAACTGCTAATGAAAAACTGTTTTTT	CASSWGQGPTANEKLFF	TRBJ1-4	TRBV5-4	TRBD1	medium-sized
TGTGCCAGCAGTGAATTTGAACAAGACGAACCCACCGGGGAGCTGTTTTTT	CASSEFEQDEPTGELFF	TRBJ2-2	TRBV25-1	NA	NA
TGTGCCTGGAGTGTACGTCCGCCTTCCTACGAGCAGTACTTC	CAWSVRPPSYEQYF	TRBJ2-7	TRBV30	NA	NA
TGTGCCAGCAGCGTAGGGACAGCCACCGGGGAGCTGTTTTTT	CASSVGTATGELFF	TRBJ2-2	TRBV9	NA	NA